This is a list of T cell receptor beta chains from one sample in a study of T cells in Graves' hyperthyroidism and ophthalmopathy. Via MiXCR, TCRdb re-called the multiplex PCR reads, giving one row per CDR3 protein. The table records fewer than 400,000 distinct CDR3 sequences, 16% of them present only once. The material sequenced was blood. These receptor sequences come from a man aged 25 to 45 with Graves' hyperthyroidism. Both conserved end residues are part of each CDR3. A D gene is named only where the DNA matches it firmly. Expanded clones get a size class; other rows say once, few or many, or leave the size out.

abundance	v_gene	d_gene	j_gene	CDR3aa	CDR3nt
many	TRBV5-7	.	TRBJ2-3	CASSLRGCETDTQYF	TGTGCCAGCAGCTTGCGGGGTTGTGAGACAGATACGCAGTATTTT
.	TRBV27	TRBD1	TRBJ2-4	CASSPPGTGGLNIQYF	TGTGCCAGCAGTCCGCCCGGGACAGGGGGATTGAACATTCAGTACTTC
few	TRBV6-1	.	TRBJ2-2	CASSSGRNTGELFF	TGTGCCAGCAGTTCTGGGAGGAACACCGGGGAGCTGTTTTTT
.	TRBV7-9	.	TRBJ2-1	CASSLTRGEQFF	TGTGCCAGCAGCTTGACTCGGGGTGAGCAGTTCTTC
.	TRBV19	TRBD2	TRBJ2-4	CASSIRGGWIQYF	TGTGCCAGTAGTATCCGGGGAGGGTGGATTCAGTACTTC
.	TRBV6-1	.	TRBJ2-2	CASTQGGLDGELFF	TGTGCCAGCACCCAGGGGGGTTTGGACGGGGAGCTGTTTTTT
many	TRBV30	.	TRBJ1-4	CAWSDSYEKLFF	TGTGCCTGGAGTGACAGTTATGAAAAACTGTTTTTT
few	TRBV15	.	TRBJ2-6	CATSRDRGRGSGANVLTF	TGTGCCACCAGCAGAGATCGAGGCAGGGGATCTGGGGCCAACGTCCTGACTTTC
.	TRBV12-3/TRBV12-4	.	TRBJ1-3	CASRASGLSGNTIYF	TGTGCCAGCAGAGCATCAGGGCTATCTGGAAACACCATATATTTT
few	TRBV27	.	TRBJ2-7	CASSWGPGASEQYF	TGTGCCAGCAGTTGGGGTCCCGGCGCATCCGAGCAGTACTTC
.	TRBV29-1	TRBD2	TRBJ2-2	CSVELAGVGELFF	TGCAGCGTTGAACTGGCGGGAGTCGGGGAGCTGTTTTTT
few	TRBV4-1	.	TRBJ2-1	CASSQDEITDEQFF	TGCGCCAGCAGCCAAGACGAAATTACGGATGAGCAGTTCTTC
many	TRBV10-3	.	TRBJ2-5	CAISELQETQYF	TGTGCCATCAGTGAGCTACAAGAGACCCAGTACTTC
.	TRBV7-6	TRBD1	TRBJ1-1	CASSPDQGGNTEAFF	TGTGCCAGCAGCCCTGATCAGGGGGGGAACACTGAAGCTTTCTTT
.	TRBV7-6	.	TRBJ1-1	CASSARDSPGRAFF	TGTGCCAGCAGCGCCCGCGATTCCCCAGGCCGAGCTTTCTTT
.	TRBV5-1	TRBD1	TRBJ2-1	CASSMGQGINEQFF	TGCGCCAGCAGCATGGGACAGGGCATAAATGAGCAGTTCTTC
many	TRBV12-3/TRBV12-4	.	TRBJ2-2	CASSPSLPPNTGELFF	TGTGCCAGCAGTCCTAGTCTGCCCCCGAACACCGGGGAGCTGTTTTTT
many	TRBV20-1	TRBD2	TRBJ2-1	CSARHLAGGPSYNEQFF	TGCAGTGCTAGACACTTAGCGGGAGGGCCGTCCTACAATGAGCAGTTCTTC
few	TRBV25-1	.	TRBJ1-1	CASSVSGTNTPEAFF	TGTGCCAGCAGTGTATCCGGGACGAACACGCCTGAAGCTTTCTTT
few	TRBV12-5	.	TRBJ2-7	CASASYEQYF	TGTGCTAGTGCCTCCTACGAGCAGTACTTC
few	TRBV2	TRBD2	TRBJ2-3	CASTGTSGGGTQYF	TGTGCCAGCACCGGGACTAGCGGGGGCGGTACGCAGTATTTT
many	TRBV20-1	TRBD2	TRBJ2-7	CSATYLWGSGSRYEQYF	TGCAGTGCTACCTACCTTTGGGGTAGCGGGAGCCGTTACGAGCAGTACTTC
many	TRBV15	.	TRBJ2-1	CATSRDGGTYYNEQFF	TGTGCCACCAGCAGAGATGGGGGGACTTACTACAATGAGCAGTTCTTC
many	TRBV18	.	TRBJ1-1	CASSPARANTEAFF	TGTGCCAGCTCACCTGCAAGGGCGAACACTGAAGCTTTCTTT
many	TRBV5-1	TRBD2	TRBJ2-5	CASSLQSGRAGETQYF	TGCGCCAGCAGCTTGCAGAGCGGGAGGGCCGGCGAGACCCAGTACTTC
many	TRBV29-1	.	TRBJ2-7	CSVGLVGSYEQYF	TGCAGCGTTGGATTAGTAGGGTCCTACGAGCAGTACTTC
.	TRBV24-1	TRBD1	TRBJ2-1	CATPLPGTGTYNEQFF	TGTGCCACCCCTCTCCCCGGGACAGGGACCTACAATGAGCAGTTCTTC
.	TRBV9	.	TRBJ1-4	CASSAFDRQGEKLFF	TGTGCCAGCAGCGCCTTTGACAGGCAAGGTGAAAAACTGTTTTTT
many	TRBV3-1	.	TRBJ2-1	CASRQNIDYEQFF	TGTGCCAGCAGACAAAACATAGACTATGAGCAGTTCTTC
few	TRBV7-8	.	TRBJ2-7	CASSWGLRTYEQYF	TGTGCCAGCAGCTGGGGACTGCGGACCTACGAGCAGTACTTC
.	TRBV5-5	.	TRBJ1-2	CASSLAMDNYGYTF	TGTGCCAGCAGCTTGGCCATGGATAACTATGGCTACACCTTC
few	TRBV6-1	.	TRBJ1-3	CASSGGRGTGNTIYF	TGTGCCAGCAGCGGGGGGCGCGGGACTGGAAACACCATATATTTT
many	TRBV5-8	TRBD2	TRBJ2-1	CASSLGALAGRNEQFF	TGTGCCAGCAGCTTGGGGGCACTAGCGGGACGGAATGAGCAGTTCTTC
many	TRBV7-9	.	TRBJ2-7	CASSNSGGERNEQYF	TGTGCCAGCAGCAACTCCGGCGGGGAGAGAAACGAGCAGTACTTC
many	TRBV6-5	.	TRBJ2-1	CASSYRMKQFF	TGTGCCAGCAGTTACCGAATGAAGCAGTTCTTC
.	TRBV15	.	TRBJ1-1	CATALRLQLTEAFF	TGTGCCACCGCGTTGAGACTTCAGTTGACTGAAGCTTTCTTT
.	TRBV28	.	TRBJ2-1	CASSLMDSPDEQFF	TGTGCCAGCAGTCTTATGGACAGTCCCGATGAGCAGTTCTTC
many	TRBV2	TRBD2	TRBJ2-3	CASSVGTSVGTDTQYF	TGTGCCAGCAGTGTCGGGACTAGCGTCGGCACAGATACGCAGTATTTT
.	TRBV4-1	.	TRBJ1-1	CASSQERDTEAFF	TGCGCCAGCAGCCAAGAGCGAGACACTGAAGCTTTCTTT
many	TRBV6-5	.	TRBJ1-2	CASSYSRSGYTF	TGTGCCAGCAGTTACTCAAGGTCGGGCTACACCTTC
.	TRBV4-2	.	TRBJ1-2	CASSQGPGVYGYTF	TGTGCCAGCAGCCAAGGTCCTGGGGTCTATGGCTACACCTTC
many	TRBV2	TRBD1	TRBJ1-1	CAGQGRNTEAFF	TGTGCCGGACAGGGGAGGAACACTGAAGCTTTCTTT
.	TRBV20-1	.	TRBJ2-7	CSAGLGRGYEQYF	TGCAGTGCTGGGCTGGGTCGAGGGTACGAGCAGTACTTC
.	TRBV10-2	.	TRBJ2-7	CASSESRREEQYF	TGCGCCAGCAGTGAGTCGAGAAGGGAGGAGCAGTACTTC
few	TRBV19	TRBD2	TRBJ2-1	CASSIVSIRGLAVYNEQFF	TGTGCCAGTAGTATAGTTTCGATCCGGGGACTAGCGGTATACAATGAGCAGTTCTTC
.	TRBV20-1	.	TRBJ2-7	CSASVGSLVDEQYF	TGCAGTGCCAGTGTCGGTAGTCTAGTGGACGAGCAGTACTTC
.	TRBV29-1	TRBD1	TRBJ1-2	CSDRLDRESVYGYTF	TGCAGCGACCGACTCGACAGGGAGAGTGTCTATGGCTACACCTTC
many	TRBV5-1	.	TRBJ1-1	CASRMTSGTNTEAFF	TGCGCCAGCAGGATGACATCAGGCACTAACACTGAAGCTTTCTTT
.	TRBV2	.	TRBJ1-1	CAINRGTEAFF	TGTGCCATTAACCGGGGCACTGAAGCTTTCTTT
few	TRBV7-3	.	TRBJ2-2	CASSFGEARTGELFF	TGTGCCAGCAGCTTTGGCGAGGCCCGGACCGGGGAGCTGTTTTTT
many	TRBV28	.	TRBJ2-7	CASSSQQYEQYF	TGTGCCAGCAGTTCCCAGCAATACGAGCAGTACTTC
.	TRBV7-9	.	TRBJ2-1	CASGVEDSSYNEQFF	TGTGCCAGCGGCGTAGAAGACAGCTCCTACAATGAGCAGTTCTTC
few	TRBV5-1	.	TRBJ1-4	CASSLGGNDEKLFF	TGCGCCAGCAGCTTGGGAGGGAATGATGAAAAACTGTTTTTT
many	TRBV13	TRBD2	TRBJ2-1	CASSRGLAGAQNEQFF	TGTGCCAGCAGCAGAGGACTAGCGGGAGCACAAAATGAGCAGTTCTTC
many	TRBV2	TRBD2	TRBJ2-5	CASSSSGSMKTQYF	TGTGCCAGCAGTTCTAGCGGGAGTATGAAGACCCAGTACTTC